This TCR beta chain was identified during a study of identifying expanded T cells in peripheral blood. General study results and limits: Variance in clone template counts between approximately two-week samples significantly increased with total template count across all healthy donors. Technical replicates showed about 1.2 changed clones; about two weeks about 16.4; four weeks 19.

Healthy donors had no documented immune events, such as infections, while sampled. V lost 3 bases and J 5 bases, leaving 22 bases between the germline ends. CDR3 length: 16 residues. CDR1 and CDR2 from the germline V gene are GTSNPN and SVGIG (reference sequence). As regards this clone: Its specificity is not known.

TCRdb's table, derived via immunoSEQ multiplex PCR, lists solely in-frame clones and lacks some. Of 100,000 to 110,000 clones detected, around nine tenths appear once; the ten largest clones hold about 5.5%. This sequence originates from a person aged 18 to 75 in good health. The gene calls are TRBV30 and TRBJ1-1, with TRBD1 as a possible D gene (6 bases). Sequenced: blood. The CDR3 spells CAWSPIQGLRTTEAFF. Here the CDR3 DNA reads TGTGCCTGGAGCCCCATCCAGGGGTTGCGAACAACTGAAGCTTTCTTT.